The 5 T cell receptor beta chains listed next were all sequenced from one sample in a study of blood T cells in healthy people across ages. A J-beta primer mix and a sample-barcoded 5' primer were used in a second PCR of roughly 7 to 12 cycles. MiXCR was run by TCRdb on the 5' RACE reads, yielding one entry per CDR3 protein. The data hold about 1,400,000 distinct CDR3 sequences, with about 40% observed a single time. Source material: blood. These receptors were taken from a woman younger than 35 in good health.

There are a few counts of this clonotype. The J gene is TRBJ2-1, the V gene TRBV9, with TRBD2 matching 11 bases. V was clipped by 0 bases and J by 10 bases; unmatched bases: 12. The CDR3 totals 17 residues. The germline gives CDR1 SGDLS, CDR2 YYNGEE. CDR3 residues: CASSVATVLAGADEQFF. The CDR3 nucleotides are TGTGCCAGCAGCGTAGCTACGGTACTAGCGGGGGCGGACGAGCAGTTCTTC.

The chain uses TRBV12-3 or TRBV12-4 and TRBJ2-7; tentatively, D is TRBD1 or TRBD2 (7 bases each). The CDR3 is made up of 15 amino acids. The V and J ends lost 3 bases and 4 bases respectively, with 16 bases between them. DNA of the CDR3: TGTGCCAGCAGTTTGTCCAGGGGGGGTTTGTACGAGCAGTACTTC. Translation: CASSLSRGGLYEQYF.

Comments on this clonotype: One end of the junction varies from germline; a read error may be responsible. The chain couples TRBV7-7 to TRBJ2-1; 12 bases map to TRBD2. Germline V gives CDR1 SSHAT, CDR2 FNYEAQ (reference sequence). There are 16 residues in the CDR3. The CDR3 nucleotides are TGTGCTAGCAGCTTAACTAGCGGGGGGATAATGGAGACCCAGTTCTTC. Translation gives CASSLTSGGIMETQFF.

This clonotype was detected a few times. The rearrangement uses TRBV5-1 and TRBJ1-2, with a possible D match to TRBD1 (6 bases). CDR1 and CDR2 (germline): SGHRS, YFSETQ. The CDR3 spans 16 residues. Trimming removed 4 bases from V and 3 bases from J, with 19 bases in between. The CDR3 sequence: CASSPRPGQLDYGYTF. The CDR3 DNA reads TGCGCCAGCAGCCCAAGACCCGGACAGCTAGACTATGGCTACACCTTC.

The CDR3: CASSRAGKANTEAFF. CDR3 nucleotides: TGTGCCAGCAGTAGGGCAGGCAAAGCGAACACTGAAGCTTTCTTT. The V and J genes are TRBV12-3 or TRBV12-4 and TRBJ1-1; D not certain. V was trimmed by 5 bases and J by 1 base, leaving 14 bases between them. The CDR3 extends over 15 amino acids.